This is a list of T cell receptor beta chains from one sample in a study of blood T cell repertoires in COVID-19. The data were produced by immunoSEQ multiplex PCR, yet TCRdb's version contains in-frame clones alone and is incomplete. In the table there are over 95,000 clones, 84% of which are singletons. Material: peripheral blood. The receptors come from a man aged 65-85 years with active or convalescent COVID-19. The CDR3 runs from the conserved cysteine through the conserved F or W. D genes are given only for firm matches. Not every row has a clone size; where given, it reads once, few, many or a size class.

>TRBJ2-1|-|TRBD1|TRBV6-2/TRBV6-3
CASSRRDRAYNEQFF
TGTGCCAGCAGCCGCAGGGACAGGGCTTACAATGAGCAGTTCTTC
>TRBJ2-7|-|-|TRBV2
CASRTSYEQYF
TGTGCCAGCCGGACATCCTACGAGCAGTACTTC
>TRBJ2-7|-|-|TRBV7-2
CASSGGQYPYEQYF
TGTGCCAGCAGTGGTGGACAGTACCCCTACGAGCAGTACTTC
>TRBJ2-3|-|TRBD2|TRBV2
CASRLGTNSRDTQYF
TGTGCCAGCAGATTAGGGACTAACTCTCGAGATACGCAGTATTTT
>TRBJ1-1|few|-|TRBV6-1
CASSEARGTEAFF
TGTGCCAGCAGTGAAGCAAGGGGCACTGAAGCTTTCTTT
>TRBJ2-1|-|TRBD1|TRBV27
CASRTGADYNEQFF
TGTGCCAGCAGAACAGGGGCGGATTACAATGAGCAGTTCTTC
>TRBJ1-2|-|TRBD1|TRBV5-6
CASSLRGGQGISGYTF
TGTGCCAGCAGCTTGCGCGGGGGACAGGGAATTTCCGGCTACACCTTC
>TRBJ1-1|-|-|TRBV3-1/TRBV3-2
CASSQMRQAAEAFF
TGTGCCAGCAGCCAGATGAGACAGGCCGCTGAAGCTTTCTTT
>TRBJ2-3|-|TRBD1|TRBV11-3
CASSLGGATGTLTDTQYF
TGTGCCAGCAGCTTAGGAGGGGCGACAGGGACCCTTACAGATACGCAGTATTTT
>TRBJ2-3|once|-|TRBV24-1
CATSDTYTDTQYF
TGTGCCACCAGTGACACCTACACAGATACGCAGTATTTT
>TRBJ1-1|-|-|TRBV25-1
CASSLSETNTEAFF
TGTGCCAGCAGTCTCTCAGAAACGAACACTGAAGCTTTCTTT
>TRBJ2-3|-|TRBD2|TRBV3-1/TRBV3-2
CASSQAGGSTDTQYF
TGTGCCAGCAGCCAAGCCGGGGGGTCCACAGATACGCAGTATTTT
>TRBJ2-3|-|TRBD2|TRBV7-3
CASSLTERGGQDTQYF
TGTGCCAGCAGCTTAACGGAGCGGGGGGGACAAGATACGCAGTATTTT
>TRBJ1-4|few|TRBD1|TRBV7-8
CASSLMGQAHEKLFF
TGTGCCAGCAGCTTAATGGGACAGGCACATGAAAAACTGTTTTTT
>TRBJ1-2|-|-|TRBV7-8
CASSLSEANYGYTF
TGTGCCAGCAGCTTAAGCGAAGCTAACTATGGCTACACCTTC
>TRBJ2-2|-|TRBD1|TRBV5-4
CASSGQGYGELFF
TGTGCCAGCAGTGGACAGGGGTACGGGGAGCTGTTTTTT
>TRBJ1-2|-|-|TRBV6-5
CASSYSAGAPESHHF
TGTGCCAGCAGTTACTCAGCGGGGGCCCCCGAATCCCACCACTTC
>TRBJ1-5|-|-|TRBV28
CASSLGRGEQPQHF
TGTGCCAGCAGTTTAGGACGGGGGGAGCAGCCCCAGCATTTT
>TRBJ1-2|-|-|TRBV9
CASSVEKGGGYTF
TGTGCCAGCAGCGTAGAAAAAGGGGGTGGCTACACCTTC
>TRBJ2-3|once|-|TRBV28
CASSSSGWDTDTQYF
-
>TRBJ1-1|-|-|TRBV12-2
CASRLETGNTEAFF
TGTGCAAGTCGCTTAGAGACGGGGAACACTGAAGCTTTCTTT
>TRBJ1-5|once|-|TRBV28
CASSFLGAGNQPQHF
TGTGCCAGCAGTTTTTTGGGGGCGGGCAATCAGCCCCAGCATTTT
>TRBJ1-2|few|-|TRBV5-1
CASSGTFYGYTF
TGCGCCAGCTCGGGAACATTCTATGGCTACACCTTC
>TRBJ2-7|-|-|TRBV6-5
CASSRAGTHSYEQYF
TGTGCCAGCAGTAGGGCCGGGACACACTCCTACGAGCAGTACTTC
>TRBJ1-3|-|TRBD1|TRBV6-5
CASSSGTAAGNTIYF
TGTGCCAGCAGTTCCGGGACAGCGGCTGGAAACACCATATATTTT
>TRBJ1-5|few|TRBD1|TRBV3-1/TRBV3-2
CASSQRGGQGQPQHF
TGTGCCAGCAGCCAAAGGGGGGGACAGGGGCAGCCCCAGCATTTT
>TRBJ2-5|-|TRBD2|TRBV27
CASSYRGGETQYF
TGTGCCAGCAGTTACCGGGGGGGGGAGACCCAGTACTTC
>TRBJ1-2|-|-|TRBV10-3
CAISEGAGNYGYTF
TGTGCCATCAGTGAGGGGGCAGGGAACTATGGCTACACCTTC
>TRBJ1-6|-|-|TRBV5-1
CASSDSSYNSPLHF
TGCGCCAGCAGCGACAGCTCCTATAATTCACCCCTCCACTTT
>TRBJ1-1|-|TRBD1|TRBV6-1
CASSELGQGKVEAFF
TGTGCCAGCAGTGAACTAGGACAGGGGAAAGTAGAAGCTTTCTTT
>TRBJ1-6|once|TRBD1|TRBV7-2
CASSPRGAPINSPLHF
TGTGCCAGCAGCCCCAGGGGGGCGCCAATAAATTCACCCCTCCACTTT
>TRBJ2-7|-|TRBD2|TRBV7-3
CASSLIAGGHYEQYF
TGTGCCAGCAGCTTGATCGCGGGGGGGCACTACGAGCAGTACTTC
>TRBJ2-3|-|TRBD1|TRBV18
CASSLPRQGASTDTQYF
TGTGCCAGCTCACTACCTCGTCAGGGGGCATCCACAGATACGCAGTATTTT
>TRBJ1-4|-|-|TRBV19
CASRTLDSSNEKLFF
TGTGCCAGTAGGACCCTCGACAGTTCTAATGAAAAACTGTTTTTT
>TRBJ2-3|once|-|TRBV5-1
CASSLQGYTDTQYF
TGCGCCAGCAGCCTACAGGGCTACACAGATACGCAGTATTTT
>TRBJ2-2|once|-|TRBV18
CASSPRRASGTGELFF
TGTGCCAGCTCACCCCGGAGGGCGTCGGGCACCGGGGAGCTGTTTTTT
>TRBJ2-2|-|TRBD2|TRBV30
CAWGRGLANTGELFF
TGTGCCTGGGGCAGGGGACTAGCGAACACCGGGGAGCTGTTTTTT
>TRBJ1-1|-|-|TRBV28
CASSSAAGYNTEAFF
TGTGCCAGCAGCTCCGCCGCAGGGTACAACACTGAAGCTTTCTTT
>TRBJ1-4|-|-|TRBV7-9
CASSLGTATNEKLFF
TGTGCCAGCAGCTTAGGGACAGCAACTAATGAAAAACTGTTTTTT
>TRBJ1-4|-|TRBD1|TRBV6-5
CASSNRGLTNEKLFF
TGTGCCAGCAGTAACAGGGGGCTTACTAATGAAAAACTGTTTTTT
>TRBJ2-1|-|TRBD1|TRBV11-2
CASSLTATGSDEQFF
TGTGCCAGCAGCTTAACCGCGACAGGGAGCGATGAGCAGTTCTTC